Given below is one TCR beta chain in context. This receptor's antigen is unknown. Qualities for individual bases were not recorded, and no much larger clone is one base off. Patients with autoimmune disease history or receiving systemic immunosuppression were excluded from the trial. Peripheral blood for TCR sequencing was collected from all dose cohorts at baseline, on cycle 4 day 1, and on cycle 7 day 1. Samples came from an open-label, multicenter, first-in-human phase I dose-escalation trial of ivuxolimab. Adults with locally advanced or metastatic melanoma, renal cell, hepatocellular, or head and neck squamous cell carcinoma were enrolled in the trial. Before TCR sequencing, CD4+ and CD8+ T cells were separately sorted from peripheral blood. Genomic DNA was extracted from sorted cells for sequencing of the TCRbeta CDR3 region. TCRbeta CDR3 regions were sequenced using the immunoSEQ Assay. TCRdb took over this immuneACCESS table, retaining in-frame rearrangements with V and J assigned. Such tables are incomplete; in checked studies, under half of the missing clones stem from an unresolved V gene, and the remainder is unexplained. The sample has under 45,000 clones on record, about 72% of them singletons. 20% to 25% of the sample is in the top ten clones.

This record belongs to a study of OX40 agonist ivuxolimab in advanced cancers. For the study in its entirety: The costimulatory receptor OX40 (CD134) was targeted by ivuxolimab, a fully human IgG2 agonistic monoclonal antibody. Of the approximately 50 patients in dose escalation, about 20 had hepatocellular carcinoma, around 15 had melanoma, 9 had renal cell carcinoma and 9 had head and neck cancer. The monotherapy dose-escalation portion (N of about 50 patients) of the phase I ivuxolimab trial is reported in the paper. Prior anti-PD-1, anti-PD-L1 or anti-CTLA-4 therapy was permitted, and approximately 39% of dose-escalation patients had received checkpoint inhibitors. Peripheral TCRbeta sequencing was intended to test whether TCR sequence diversity was altered and clonal T-cell expansion was caused by ivuxolimab. Partial responses occurred in three dose-escalation patients, of whom one had hepatocellular carcinoma and two had cutaneous melanoma. In the dose-escalation cohort, approximately 80% of patients were male, and the mean age was approximately 60 years with a range of about 23 to 79. Intravenous ivuxolimab was administered to patients every 2 weeks at six dose levels: 0.01, 0.1, 0.3, 1.5, 3 and 10 mg/kg.

The CDR3 holds 11 amino acids from the cysteine to the phenylalanine. Only CDR3 DNA remains: 33 bases, in frame from the first base. CDR1 and CDR2 (SNHLY, FYNNEI) derive from the germline V gene. V and J are truncated by 5 bases and 9 bases respectively, leaving an intervening sequence of 8 bases. The investigation overall reported the following: Antigen specificity was not determined for the clonally expanded peripheral T cells. After ivuxolimab, more expanded clones were found on average in CD8+ T cells than in CD4+ T cells. In the 0.1-3.0 mg/kg groups, partial responders were among the patients with the lowest normalized peripheral clonal expansion, particularly in CD8+ T cells. Low levels of normalized T-cell clonal expansion were also seen in some patients who did not respond. At doses of 0.1 to 3.0 mg/kg, clonal expansion of both CD4+ and CD8+ blood T cells was observed from baseline to week 6.

The receptor chain draws on TRBV2 and TRBJ2-1; too little of a D gene remains to name it. This sequence was found in an adult with an advanced solid tumor such as melanoma, head and neck, liver or kidney cancer. Sequenced here: CD4+ or CD8+ T cells sorted from blood, sampled in a trial of the OX40 agonist ivuxolimab. The CDR3 amino acid sequence is: CASSFEVEQFF. The DNA reads as follows: TGTGCCAGCAGTTTCGAGGTTGAGCAGTTCTTC. The CDR3, completed at both ends by the reference TRBV2 and TRBJ2-1 genes, gives the full variable domain EPEVTQTPSHQVTQMGQEVILRCVPISNHLYFYWYRQILGQKVEFLVSFYNNEISEKSEIFDDQFSVERPDGSNFTLKIRSTKLEDSAMYFCASSFEVEQFFGPGTRLTVL.